This T cell receptor beta chain emerged from a study of blood T cell repertoires in COVID-19 (dated by TCRdb to the early 2020s). Background on the whole study: Samples from collaborators originated in the United States, Italy and Spain and spanned both the acute and convalescent phases of COVID-19. The prospective study material was composed of cDNA or gDNA derived from T cells, B-cell-depleted T cells, or PBMCs. Deeply sampled blood TCRbeta repertoires from subjects exposed to, actively infected with, or recovered from COVID-19 were included in the dataset. The repertoires were released in a freely available public database intended as a resource for research on the immune response to SARS-CoV-2. Samples were obtained from the ongoing ImmuneRACE study (first 160 participants) and from over a thousand subjects provided by 6 global collaborators. A de-identified subject ID, COVID-19 status, age in years and sex were almost always included in the sample metadata. HLA class I and class II types, where available, came from metadata supplied by the sample provider rather than from assay-based typing. Results the study describes overall, beyond this receptor: The quantity of clinical and demographic metadata differed by source and by participant and was supplied without curation.

V is cut by 0 bases and J by 6 bases, and the space between the germline ends is 17 bases. The germline V gene encodes CDR1 MGHRA and CDR2 YSYEKL. The CDR3 runs 16 residues from the cysteine to the phenylalanine. CDR3 DNA is the only sequence kept; it has 48 bases, read in frame from the first base. TCRbeta CDR3 regions were amplified from genomic DNA using the immunoSEQ Assay, a bias-controlled multiplex PCR. The source study handled its data this way. Within the assay, amplification of reference gene primers was used to estimate how many nucleated cells each sample contained. Sequence reads were collapsed and filtered to measure the absolute abundance of every unique TCRbeta CDR3 rearrangement. For each sample, productive Simpson clonality was calculated as the square root of Simpson's diversity index over productive rearrangements. The immuneACCESS repertoire file appears here via TCRdb, limited to in-frame rearrangements. These files lack a portion of the clones; in checked studies, under half of the deficit traces to unresolved V genes, and the cause of the others is not known. That table furnishes V, J and clone size, whereas the DNA furnished D and trimming. Present in this sample are 100,000 to 120,000 clones, over 75% of which were seen just once. The ten largest clones take up over 2% of the sample.

Each collaborating institution followed its own protocols to collect whole blood in K2EDTA tubes. For TCRbeta analysis, collaborators shipped samples as frozen whole blood, isolated PBMCs, or DNA extracted from either of those sample types. This clone occurred a few times. No cognate antigen has been identified for it. The sample holds no much larger clone one base away, and base qualities are not on file. This sequence uses TRBV4-1 and TRBJ1-1; the D gene is possibly TRBD1, with 6 bases matching. The sequenced sample consisted of peripheral blood. This receptor was obtained from a human donor in a cohort sampled during active COVID-19. The CDR3 has the sequence CASSQETGNLGAEAFF. Read as DNA, the sequence is TGCGCCAGCAGCCAAGAAACAGGGAACTTGGGGGCTGAAGCTTTCTTT.